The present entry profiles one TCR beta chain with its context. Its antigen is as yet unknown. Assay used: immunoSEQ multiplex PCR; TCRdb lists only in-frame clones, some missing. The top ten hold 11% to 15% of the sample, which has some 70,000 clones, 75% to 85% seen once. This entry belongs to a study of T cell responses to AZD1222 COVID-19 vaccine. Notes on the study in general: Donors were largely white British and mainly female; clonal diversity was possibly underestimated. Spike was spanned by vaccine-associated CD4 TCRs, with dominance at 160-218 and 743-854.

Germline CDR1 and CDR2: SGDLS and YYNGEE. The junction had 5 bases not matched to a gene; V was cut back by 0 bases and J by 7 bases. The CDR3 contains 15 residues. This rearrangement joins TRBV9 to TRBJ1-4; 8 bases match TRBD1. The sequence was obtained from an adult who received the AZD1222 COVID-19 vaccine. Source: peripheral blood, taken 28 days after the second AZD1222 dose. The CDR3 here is CASSVGGQGREKLFF. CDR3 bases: TGTGCCAGCAGCGTAGGAGGACAGGGACGTGAAAAACTGTTTTTT.